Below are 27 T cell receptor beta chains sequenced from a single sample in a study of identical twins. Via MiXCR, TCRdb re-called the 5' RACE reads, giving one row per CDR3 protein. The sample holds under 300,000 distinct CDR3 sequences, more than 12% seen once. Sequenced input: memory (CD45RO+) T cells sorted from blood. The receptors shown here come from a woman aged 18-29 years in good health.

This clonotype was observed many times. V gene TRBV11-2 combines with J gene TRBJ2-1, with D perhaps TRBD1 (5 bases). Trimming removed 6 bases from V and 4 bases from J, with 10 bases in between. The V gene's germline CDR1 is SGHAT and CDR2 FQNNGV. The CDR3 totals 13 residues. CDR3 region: CASSPGHYNEQFF. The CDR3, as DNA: TGTGCCAGCAGTCCCGGACATTACAATGAGCAGTTCTTC.

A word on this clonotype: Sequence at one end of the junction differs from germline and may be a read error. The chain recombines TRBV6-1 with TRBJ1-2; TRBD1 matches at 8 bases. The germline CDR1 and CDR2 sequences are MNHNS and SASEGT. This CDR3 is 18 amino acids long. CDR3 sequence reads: CAISERQGNRGNFYGYTF. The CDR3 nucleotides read TGTGCCATCAGTGAGCGCCAAGGGAACAGGGGGAATTTTTATGGCTACACCTTC.

The CDR3 region is CASKRDTEGELFF. DNA for the CDR3: TGCGCCAGCAAAAGGGACACCGAGGGGGAGCTGTTTTTT. The chain joins TRBV5-1 to TRBJ2-2, with D maybe TRBD1 (6 bases). The length of the CDR3 is 13 residues. Germline lookup yields CDR1 SGHRS and CDR2 YFSETQ. Between the trimmed V and J ends, which lost 6 bases and 8 bases, there was a span of 14 bases.

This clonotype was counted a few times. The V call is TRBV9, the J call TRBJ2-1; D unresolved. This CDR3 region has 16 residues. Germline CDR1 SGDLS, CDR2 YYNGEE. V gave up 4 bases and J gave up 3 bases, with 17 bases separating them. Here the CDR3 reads CASSLRPRRYYNEQFF. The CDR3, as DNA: TGTGCCAGCAGCCTCCGACCTCGGCGGTACTACAATGAGCAGTTCTTC. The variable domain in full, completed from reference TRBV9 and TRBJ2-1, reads DSGVTQTPKHLITATGQRVTLRCSPRSGDLSVYWYQQSLDQGLQFLIQYYNGEERAKGNILERFSAQQFPDLHSELNLSSLELGDSALYFCASSLRPRRYYNEQFFGPGTRLTVL.

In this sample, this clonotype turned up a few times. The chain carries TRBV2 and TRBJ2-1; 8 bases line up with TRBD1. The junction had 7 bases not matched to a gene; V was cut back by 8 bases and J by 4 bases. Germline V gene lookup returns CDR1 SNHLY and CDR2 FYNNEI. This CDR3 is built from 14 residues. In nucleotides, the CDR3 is TGTGCCAGCGGGGACAGGCCGACTTACAATGAGCAGTTCTTC. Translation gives CASGDRPTYNEQFF.

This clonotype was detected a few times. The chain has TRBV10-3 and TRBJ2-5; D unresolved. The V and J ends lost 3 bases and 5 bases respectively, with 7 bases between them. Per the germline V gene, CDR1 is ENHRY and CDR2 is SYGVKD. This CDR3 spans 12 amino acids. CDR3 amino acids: CAISEGLETQYF. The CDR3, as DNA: TGTGCCATCAGTGAAGGCCTGGAGACCCAGTACTTC.

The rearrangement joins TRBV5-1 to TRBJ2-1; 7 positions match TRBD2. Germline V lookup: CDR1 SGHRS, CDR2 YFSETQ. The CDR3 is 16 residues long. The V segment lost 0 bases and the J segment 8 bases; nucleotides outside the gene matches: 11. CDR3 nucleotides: TGCGCCAGCAGCTTGGGGGGGGGTGACAATACACATGAGCAGTTCTTC. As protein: CASSLGGGDNTHEQFF.

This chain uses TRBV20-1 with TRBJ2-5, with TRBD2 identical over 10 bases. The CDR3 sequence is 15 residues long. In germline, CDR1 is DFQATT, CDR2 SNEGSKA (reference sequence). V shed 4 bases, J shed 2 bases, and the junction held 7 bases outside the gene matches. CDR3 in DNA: TGCAGTGCTACTCGACTAGCGGGTACGCAAGAGACCCAGTACTTC. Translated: CSATRLAGTQETQYF.

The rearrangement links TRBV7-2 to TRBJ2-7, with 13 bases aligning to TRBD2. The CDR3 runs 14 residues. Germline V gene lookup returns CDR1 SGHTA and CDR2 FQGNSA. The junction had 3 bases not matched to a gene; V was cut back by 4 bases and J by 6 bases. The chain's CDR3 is CASSWTSGRGEQYF. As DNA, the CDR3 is TGTGCCAGCAGCTGGACTAGCGGGAGAGGCGAGCAGTACTTC.

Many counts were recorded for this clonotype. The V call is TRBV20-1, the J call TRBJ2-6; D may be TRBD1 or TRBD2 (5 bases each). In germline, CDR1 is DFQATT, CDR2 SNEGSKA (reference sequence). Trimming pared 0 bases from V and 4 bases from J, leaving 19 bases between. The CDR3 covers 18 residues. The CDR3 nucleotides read TGCAGTGCTAGAGATTTCTGGGACCACGGCTCCGGGGCCAACGTCCTGACTTTC. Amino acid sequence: CSARDFWDHGSGANVLTF.

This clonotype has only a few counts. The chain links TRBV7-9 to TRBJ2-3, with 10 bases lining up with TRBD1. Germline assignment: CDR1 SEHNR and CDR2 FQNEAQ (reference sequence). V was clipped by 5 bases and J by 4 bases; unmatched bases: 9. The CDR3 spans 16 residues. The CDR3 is CASSKPGQGKPDTQYF. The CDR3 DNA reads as TGTGCCAGCAGCAAGCCGGGACAGGGGAAGCCAGATACGCAGTATTTT.

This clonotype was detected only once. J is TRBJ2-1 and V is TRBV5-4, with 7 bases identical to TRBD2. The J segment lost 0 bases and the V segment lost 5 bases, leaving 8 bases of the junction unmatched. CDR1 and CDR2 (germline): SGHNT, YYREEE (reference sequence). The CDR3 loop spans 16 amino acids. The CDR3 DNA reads TGTGCCAGCAGTAGATTGGCGGGGGACTCCTACAATGAGCAGTTCTTC. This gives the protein CASSRLAGDSYNEQFF.

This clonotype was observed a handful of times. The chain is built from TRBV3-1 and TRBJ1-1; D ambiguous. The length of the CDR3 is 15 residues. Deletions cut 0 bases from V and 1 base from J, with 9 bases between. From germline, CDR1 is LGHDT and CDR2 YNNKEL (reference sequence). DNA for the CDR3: TGTGCCAGCAGCCAAGAGGGAGGAGGGAACACTGAAGCTTTCTTT. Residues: CASSQEGGGNTEAFF.

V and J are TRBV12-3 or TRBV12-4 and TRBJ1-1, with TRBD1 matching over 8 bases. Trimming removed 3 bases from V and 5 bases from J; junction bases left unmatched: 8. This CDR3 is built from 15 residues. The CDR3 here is CASSFRRQGRTEAFF. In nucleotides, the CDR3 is TGTGCCAGCAGTTTTCGACGACAGGGGAGGACTGAAGCTTTCTTT.

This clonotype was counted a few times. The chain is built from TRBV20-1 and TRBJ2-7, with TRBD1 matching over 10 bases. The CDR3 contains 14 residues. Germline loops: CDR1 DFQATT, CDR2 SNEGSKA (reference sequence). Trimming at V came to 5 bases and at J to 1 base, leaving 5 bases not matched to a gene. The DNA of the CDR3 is TGCAGTGCTTCAAGGGACAGGGGTTCCTACGAGCAGTACTTC. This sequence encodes CSASRDRGSYEQYF.

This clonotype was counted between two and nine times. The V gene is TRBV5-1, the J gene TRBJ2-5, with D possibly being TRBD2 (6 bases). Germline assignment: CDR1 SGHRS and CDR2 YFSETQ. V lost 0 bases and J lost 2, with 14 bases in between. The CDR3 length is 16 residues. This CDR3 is CASSLGGQAGQETQYF. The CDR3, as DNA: TGCGCCAGCAGCTTGGGAGGCCAGGCGGGGCAAGAGACCCAGTACTTC.

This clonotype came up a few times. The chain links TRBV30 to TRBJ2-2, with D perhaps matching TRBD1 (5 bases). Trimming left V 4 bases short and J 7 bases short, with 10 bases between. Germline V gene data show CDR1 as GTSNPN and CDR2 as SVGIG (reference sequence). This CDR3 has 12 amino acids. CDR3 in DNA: TGTGCCTGGACAGGACAACACGGGGAGCTGTTTTTT. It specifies CAWTGQHGELFF.

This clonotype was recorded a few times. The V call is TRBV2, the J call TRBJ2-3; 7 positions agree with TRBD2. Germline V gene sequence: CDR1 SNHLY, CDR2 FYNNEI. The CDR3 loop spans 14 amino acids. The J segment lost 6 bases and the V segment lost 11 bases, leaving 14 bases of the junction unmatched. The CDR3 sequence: CAETAGVLRDTQYF. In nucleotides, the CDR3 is TGTGCCGAGACTGCGGGAGTGTTGCGGGATACGCAGTATTTT. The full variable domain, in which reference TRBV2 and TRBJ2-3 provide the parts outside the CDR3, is EPEVTQTPSHQVTQMGQEVILRCVPISNHLYFYWYRQILGQKVEFLVSFYNNEISEKSEIFDDQFSVERPDGSNFTLKIRSTKLEDSAMYFCAETAGVLRDTQYFGPGTRLTVL.

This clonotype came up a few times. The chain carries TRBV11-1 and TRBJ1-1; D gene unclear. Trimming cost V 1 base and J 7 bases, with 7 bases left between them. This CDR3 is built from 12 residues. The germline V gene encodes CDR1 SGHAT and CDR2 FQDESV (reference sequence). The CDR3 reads CASSLVPIEAFF. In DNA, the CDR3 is TGTGCCAGCAGCTTAGTTCCGATTGAAGCTTTCTTT.

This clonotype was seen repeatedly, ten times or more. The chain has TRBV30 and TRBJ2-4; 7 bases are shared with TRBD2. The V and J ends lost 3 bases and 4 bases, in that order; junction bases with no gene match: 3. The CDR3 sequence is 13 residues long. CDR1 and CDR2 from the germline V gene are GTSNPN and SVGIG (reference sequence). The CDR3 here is CAWRTSLKNIQYF. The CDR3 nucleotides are TGTGCCTGGAGGACTAGCCTAAAAAACATTCAGTACTTC.

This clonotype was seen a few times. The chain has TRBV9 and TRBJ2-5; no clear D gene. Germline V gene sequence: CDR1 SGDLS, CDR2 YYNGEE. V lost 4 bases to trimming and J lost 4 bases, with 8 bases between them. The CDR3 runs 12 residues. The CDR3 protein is CASSKGPETQYF. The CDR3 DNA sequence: TGTGCCAGCAGCAAAGGCCCAGAGACCCAGTACTTC.

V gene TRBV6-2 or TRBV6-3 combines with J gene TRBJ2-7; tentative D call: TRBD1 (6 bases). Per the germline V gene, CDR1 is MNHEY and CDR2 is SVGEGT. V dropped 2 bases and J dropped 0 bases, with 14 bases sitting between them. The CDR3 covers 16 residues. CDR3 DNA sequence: TGTGCCAGCAGTTACCGAAGGACAGCTTACTCCTACGAGCAGTACTTC. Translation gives CASSYRRTAYSYEQYF.

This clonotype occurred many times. CDR3 region: CASSLEGPPLLSGANVLTF. In DNA form, the CDR3 reads TGCGCCAGCAGCTTGGAGGGTCCTCCGCTCCTCTCTGGGGCCAACGTCCTGACTTTC. V is TRBV5-1 and J is TRBJ2-6; D is unclear. The CDR3 length is 19 residues. CDR1 and CDR2 (germline): SGHRS, YFSETQ. Trimming shortened V by 0 bases and J by 0 bases, and 16 bases separated the two germline ends.

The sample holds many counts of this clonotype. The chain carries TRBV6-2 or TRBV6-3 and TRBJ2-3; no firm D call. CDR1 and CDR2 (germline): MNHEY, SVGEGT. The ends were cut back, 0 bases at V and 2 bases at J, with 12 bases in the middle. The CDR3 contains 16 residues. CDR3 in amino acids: CASSYSTFQITDTQYF. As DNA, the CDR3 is TGTGCCAGCAGTTACTCGACGTTCCAAATCACAGATACGCAGTATTTT.

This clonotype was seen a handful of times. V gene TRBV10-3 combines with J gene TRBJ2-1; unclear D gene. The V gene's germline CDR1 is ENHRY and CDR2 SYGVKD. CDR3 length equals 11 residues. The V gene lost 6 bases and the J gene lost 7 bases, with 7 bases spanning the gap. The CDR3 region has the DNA TGTGCCATCAGCAGGAATAATGAGCAGTTCTTC. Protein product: CAISRNNEQFF.

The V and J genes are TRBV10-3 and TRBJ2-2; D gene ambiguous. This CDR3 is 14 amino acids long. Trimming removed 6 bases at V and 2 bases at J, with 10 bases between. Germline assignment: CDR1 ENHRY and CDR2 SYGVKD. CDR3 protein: CAISPEVNTGELFF. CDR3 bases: TGTGCCATCAGCCCAGAGGTTAACACCGGGGAGCTGTTTTTT.

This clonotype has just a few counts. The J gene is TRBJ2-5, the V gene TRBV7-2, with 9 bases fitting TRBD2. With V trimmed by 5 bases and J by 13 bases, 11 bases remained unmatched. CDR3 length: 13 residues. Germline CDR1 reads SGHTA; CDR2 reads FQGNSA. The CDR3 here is CASSPELAGTRYF. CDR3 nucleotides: TGTGCCAGCAGCCCAGAGCTAGCGGGGACTCGGTACTTC.